This TCR beta chain appears in the sequencing data of a study of T cells in Graves' hyperthyroidism and ophthalmopathy. RNA transcripts gave rise to amplified TCR beta CDR3 regions. Primed by the HTBI set, a first-round RT-PCR was run on the TCR CDR3. TCRdb ran MiXCR on the multiplex PCR reads and lists one entry per CDR3 protein. This table holds about 59,000 distinct CDR3 sequences, roughly 50% found once. Germline V gives CDR1 SGHTA, CDR2 FQGNSA. The CDR3 is 11 amino acids. V lost 5 bases, J lost 8 bases, and 9 bases lay in between. Those patients with uncontrolled infection, other autoimmune disease, pregnancy or lactation were excluded.

Sequencing was done on a sample of blood. This clonotype was sampled from a woman aged 60 to 75 with Graves' ophthalmopathy. This sequence joins TRBV7-2 and TRBJ1-2; a weak D match, TRBD1 (6 bases). CDR3 sequence reads: CASSVDRGYTF. CDR3 sequence (DNA): TGTGCCAGCAGCGTCGACAGGGGCTACACCTTC.